These 2 T cell receptor beta chains were all obtained from the same sample, sequenced in a study of breast tumors, draining lymph nodes, adjacent tissues. The lymph nodes were axillary draining lymph nodes from breast cancer patients. Each CDR3 protein gets one entry after TCRdb re-called the multiplex PCR reads with MiXCR. This sample yields about 200,000 distinct CDR3 sequences, of which under 40% are seen a single time; approximately 3.5% belongs to the top ten. Sequencing used axillary lymph node tissue. The source is a female donor with breast cancer. Some clones in this sample may be carry-over from other donors' samples.

In this sample, this clonotype turned up many times. This rearrangement joins TRBV7-2 to TRBJ2-3, with 7 bases identical to TRBD2. The germline V gene has CDR1 SGHTA and CDR2 FQGNSA. The CDR3 has 16 residues. V shed 1 base, J shed 4 bases, and the junction held 8 bases outside the gene matches. CDR3 protein: CASSLEGRAGADTQYF. As DNA, the CDR3 is TGTGCCAGCAGCTTAGAAGGGAGGGCGGGAGCAGATACGCAGTATTTT.

There are many counts of this clonotype. The chain uses TRBV20-1 and TRBJ2-2; D ambiguous. The length of the CDR3 is 13 residues. Trimming took off 0 bases at V and 4 bases at J, with 6 bases between the two ends. Germline V lookup: CDR1 DFQATT, CDR2 SNEGSKA (reference sequence). Here the CDR3 reads CSARDRPTGELFF. CDR3 bases: TGCAGTGCTAGAGACCGCCCCACCGGGGAGCTGTTTTTT.